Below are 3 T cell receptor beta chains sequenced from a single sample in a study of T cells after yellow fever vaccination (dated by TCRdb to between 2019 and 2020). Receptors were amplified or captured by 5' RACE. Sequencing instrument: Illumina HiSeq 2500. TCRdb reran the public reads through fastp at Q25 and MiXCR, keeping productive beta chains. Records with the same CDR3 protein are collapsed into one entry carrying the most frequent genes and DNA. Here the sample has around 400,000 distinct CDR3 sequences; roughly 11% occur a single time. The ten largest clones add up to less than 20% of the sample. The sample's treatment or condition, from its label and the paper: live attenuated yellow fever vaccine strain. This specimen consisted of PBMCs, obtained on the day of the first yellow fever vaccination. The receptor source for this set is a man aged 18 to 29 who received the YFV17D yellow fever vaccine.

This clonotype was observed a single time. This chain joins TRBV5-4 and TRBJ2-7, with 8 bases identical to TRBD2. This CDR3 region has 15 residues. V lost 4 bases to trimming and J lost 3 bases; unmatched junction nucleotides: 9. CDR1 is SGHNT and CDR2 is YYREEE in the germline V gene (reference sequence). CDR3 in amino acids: CASSRAGLADYEQYV. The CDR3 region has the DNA TGTGCCAGCAGCCGTGCCGGACTAGCCGACTACGAGCAGTACGTC.

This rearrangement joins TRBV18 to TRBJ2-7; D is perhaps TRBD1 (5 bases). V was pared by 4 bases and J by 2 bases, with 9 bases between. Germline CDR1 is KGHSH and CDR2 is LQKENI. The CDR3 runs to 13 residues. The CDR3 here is CASSQGIAYEQYF. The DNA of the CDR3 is TGTGCCAGCTCACAGGGGATCGCCTACGAGCAGTACTTC.

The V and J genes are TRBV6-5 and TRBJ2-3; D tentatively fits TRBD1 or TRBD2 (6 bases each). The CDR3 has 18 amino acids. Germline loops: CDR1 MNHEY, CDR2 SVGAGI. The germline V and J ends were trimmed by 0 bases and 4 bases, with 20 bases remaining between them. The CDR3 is CASSYSMSWGAQADTQYF. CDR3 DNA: TGTGCCAGCAGTTACTCGATGTCATGGGGGGCGCAGGCAGATACGCAGTATTTT.